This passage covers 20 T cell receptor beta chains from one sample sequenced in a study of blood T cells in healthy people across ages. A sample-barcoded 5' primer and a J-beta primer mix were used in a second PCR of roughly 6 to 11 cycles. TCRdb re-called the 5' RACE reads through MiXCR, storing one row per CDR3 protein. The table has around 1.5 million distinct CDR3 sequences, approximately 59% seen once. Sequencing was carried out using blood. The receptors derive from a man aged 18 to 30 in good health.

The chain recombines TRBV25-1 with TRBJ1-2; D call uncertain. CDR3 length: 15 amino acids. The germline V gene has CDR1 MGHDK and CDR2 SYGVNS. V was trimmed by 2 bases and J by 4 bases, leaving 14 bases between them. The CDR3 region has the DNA TGTGCCAGCAGTGAAATGCAGGCGGCGGTCTATGGCTACACCTTC. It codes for CASSEMQAAVYGYTF.

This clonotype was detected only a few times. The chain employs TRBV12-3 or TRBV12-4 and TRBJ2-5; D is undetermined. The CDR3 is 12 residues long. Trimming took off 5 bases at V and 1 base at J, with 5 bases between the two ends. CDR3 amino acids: CASSASQETQYF. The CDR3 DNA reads TGTGCCAGCAGTGCTAGCCAAGAGACCCAGTACTTC.

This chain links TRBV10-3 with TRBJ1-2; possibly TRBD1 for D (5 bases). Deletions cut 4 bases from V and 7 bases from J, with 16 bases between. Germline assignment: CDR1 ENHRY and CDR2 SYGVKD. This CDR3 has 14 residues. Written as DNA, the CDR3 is TGTGCCATCAGTGGGAGCGGCAGGGAGGGTGGCTACACCTTC. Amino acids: CAISGSGREGGYTF.

This chain's CDR3 is CASSLVGTSGGATDTQYF. As DNA, the CDR3 is TGTGCCAGCAGCTTAGTAGGGACTAGCGGGGGGGCGACAGATACGCAGTATTTT. This chain connects TRBV7-2 to TRBJ2-3; 16 bases fit TRBD2. The CDR3 covers 18 residues. Per the germline V gene, CDR1 is SGHTA and CDR2 is FQGNSA. V shed 1 base, J shed 3 bases, and the junction held 4 bases outside the gene matches.

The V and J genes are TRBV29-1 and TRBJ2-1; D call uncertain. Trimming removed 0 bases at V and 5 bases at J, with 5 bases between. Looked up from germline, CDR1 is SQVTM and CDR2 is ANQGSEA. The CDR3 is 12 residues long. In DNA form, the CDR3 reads TGCAGCGTTGAAGAGACACACAATGAGCAGTTCTTC. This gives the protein CSVEETHNEQFF.

The CDR3 spells CASSQRSRGLYEQYF. CDR3 DNA: TGTGCCAGCAGCCAGAGGTCCAGGGGTCTCTACGAGCAGTACTTC. This chain uses TRBV14 with TRBJ2-4, with a weak D call TRBD1 (6 bases). The J call may be wrong; the DNA end is better matched by TRBJ2-7. This CDR3 is built from 15 residues. The germline CDR1 and CDR2 sequences are SGHDN and FVKESK.

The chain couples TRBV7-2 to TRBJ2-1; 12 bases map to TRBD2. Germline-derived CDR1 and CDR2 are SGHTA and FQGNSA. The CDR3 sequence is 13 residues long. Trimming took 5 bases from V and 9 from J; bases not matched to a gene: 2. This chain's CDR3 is CASSPTSGSEQFF. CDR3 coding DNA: TGTGCCAGCAGCCCGACTAGCGGGAGTGAGCAGTTCTTC.

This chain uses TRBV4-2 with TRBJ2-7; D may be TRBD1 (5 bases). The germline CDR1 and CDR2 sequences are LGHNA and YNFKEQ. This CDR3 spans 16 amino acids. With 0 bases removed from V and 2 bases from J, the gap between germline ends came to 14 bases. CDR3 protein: CASSQDWGRSPYEQYF. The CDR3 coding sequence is TGTGCCAGCAGCCAAGATTGGGGCAGGTCCCCCTACGAGCAGTACTTC.

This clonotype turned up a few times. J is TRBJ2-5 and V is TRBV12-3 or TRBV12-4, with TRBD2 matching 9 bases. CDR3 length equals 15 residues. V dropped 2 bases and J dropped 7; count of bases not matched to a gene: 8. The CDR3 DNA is TGTGCCAGCAGTTTAACTAGCGGGCCCTTCCCGACCCAGTACTTC. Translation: CASSLTSGPFPTQYF.

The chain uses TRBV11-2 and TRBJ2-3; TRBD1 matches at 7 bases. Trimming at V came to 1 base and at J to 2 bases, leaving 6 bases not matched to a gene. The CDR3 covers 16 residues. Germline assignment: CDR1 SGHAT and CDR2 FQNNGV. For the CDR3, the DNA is TGTGCCAGCAGCTTAGCCCGACAGGGAAACACAGATACGCAGTATTTT. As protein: CASSLARQGNTDTQYF.

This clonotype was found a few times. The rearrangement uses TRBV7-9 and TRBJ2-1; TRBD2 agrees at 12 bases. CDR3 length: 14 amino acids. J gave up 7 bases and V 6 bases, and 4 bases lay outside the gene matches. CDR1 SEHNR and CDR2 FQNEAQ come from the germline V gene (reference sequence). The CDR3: CASRSSGRGNEQFF. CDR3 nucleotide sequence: TGTGCCAGCAGGTCTAGCGGGAGGGGGAATGAGCAGTTCTTC.

The CDR3 region has the DNA TGTGCCAGCAGCTTGGGTCGGGGGGGCCCCGATACGCAGTATTTT. This codes for CASSLGRGGPDTQYF. The genes are TRBV11-2 and TRBJ2-3; 8 bases agree with TRBD2. V lost 3 bases, J lost 6 bases, and 8 bases stayed unmatched. The length of the CDR3 is 15 residues. Germline assignment: CDR1 SGHAT and CDR2 FQNNGV.

The CDR3 reads CASSQGTGFGYEQYF. The DNA for the CDR3 is TGCGCCAGCAGCCAAGGGACAGGGTTTGGTTACGAGCAGTACTTC. This chain connects TRBV4-1 to TRBJ2-7; TRBD1 matches 8 bases. Germline V gene lookup returns CDR1 MGHRA and CDR2 YSYEKL. Unmatched junction bases numbered 6, after V lost 1 base and J lost 4 bases. The CDR3 extends over 15 amino acids.

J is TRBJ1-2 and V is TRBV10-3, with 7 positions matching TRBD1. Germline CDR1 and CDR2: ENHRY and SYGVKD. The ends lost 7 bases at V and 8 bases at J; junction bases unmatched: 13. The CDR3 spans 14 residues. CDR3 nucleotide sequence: TGTGCCATCACAGACAGGGAAAGGTTGTACGGCTACACCTTC. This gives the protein CAITDRERLYGYTF.

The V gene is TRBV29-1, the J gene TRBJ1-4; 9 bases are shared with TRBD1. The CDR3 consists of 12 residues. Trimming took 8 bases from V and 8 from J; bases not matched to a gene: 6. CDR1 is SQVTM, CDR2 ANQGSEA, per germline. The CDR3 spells CSTRDRVEKLFF. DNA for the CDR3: TGCAGCACCCGGGACAGGGTGGAAAAACTGTTTTTT.

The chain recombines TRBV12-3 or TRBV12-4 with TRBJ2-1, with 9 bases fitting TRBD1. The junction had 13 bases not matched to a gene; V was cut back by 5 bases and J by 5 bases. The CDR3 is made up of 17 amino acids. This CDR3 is CASSLGSGTGTDNEQFF. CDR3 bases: TGTGCCAGCAGTCTAGGCTCCGGGACAGGGACCGACAATGAGCAGTTCTTC.

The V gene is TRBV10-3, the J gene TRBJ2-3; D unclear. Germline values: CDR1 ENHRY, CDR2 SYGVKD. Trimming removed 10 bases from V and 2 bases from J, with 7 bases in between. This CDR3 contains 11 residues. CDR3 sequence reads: CATLFTDTQYF. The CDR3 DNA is TGTGCCACCCTCTTCACAGATACGCAGTATTTT.

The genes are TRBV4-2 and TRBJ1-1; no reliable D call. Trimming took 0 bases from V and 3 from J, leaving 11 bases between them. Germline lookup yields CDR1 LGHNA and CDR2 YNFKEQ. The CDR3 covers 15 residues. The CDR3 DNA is TGTGCCAGCAGCCAAGATTATGGAGGCTACACTGAAGCTTTCTTT. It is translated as CASSQDYGGYTEAFF.

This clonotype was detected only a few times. CDR3 region: CASSFRPRRAEKLFF. The CDR3 coding sequence is TGTGCCAGCAGCTTCCGCCCCCGACGCGCTGAAAAACTGTTTTTT. This chain connects TRBV5-5 to TRBJ1-4; D not certain. Trimming stripped 2 bases from V and 7 bases from J, with 15 bases between. Germline lookup yields CDR1 SGHKS and CDR2 YYEKEE (reference sequence). This CDR3 region has 15 residues.

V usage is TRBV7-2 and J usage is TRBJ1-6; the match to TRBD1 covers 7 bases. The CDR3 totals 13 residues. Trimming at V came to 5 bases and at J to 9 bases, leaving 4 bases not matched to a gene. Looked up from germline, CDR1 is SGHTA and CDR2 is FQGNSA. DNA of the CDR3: TGTGCCAGCAGCGAGACAGGGCTTTCACCCCTCCACTTT. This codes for CASSETGLSPLHF.